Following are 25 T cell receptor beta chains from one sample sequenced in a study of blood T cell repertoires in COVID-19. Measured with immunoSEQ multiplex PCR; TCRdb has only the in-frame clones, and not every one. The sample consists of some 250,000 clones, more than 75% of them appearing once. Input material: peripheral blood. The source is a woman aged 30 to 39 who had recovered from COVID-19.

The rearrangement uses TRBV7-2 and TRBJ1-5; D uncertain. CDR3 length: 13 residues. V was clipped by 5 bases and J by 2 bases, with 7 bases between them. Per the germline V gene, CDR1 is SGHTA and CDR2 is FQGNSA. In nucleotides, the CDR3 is TGTGCCAGCAGCCCTACAGGCAATCAGCCCCAGCATTTT. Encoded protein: CASSPTGNQPQHF.

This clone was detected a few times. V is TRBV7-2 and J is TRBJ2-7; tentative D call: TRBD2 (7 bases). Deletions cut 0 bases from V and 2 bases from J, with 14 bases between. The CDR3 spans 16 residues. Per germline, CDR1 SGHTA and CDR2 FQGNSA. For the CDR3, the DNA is TGTGCCAGCAGCTTAGCGACGGGGGGCGGGGCCTACGAGCAGTACTTC. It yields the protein CASSLATGGGAYEQYF.

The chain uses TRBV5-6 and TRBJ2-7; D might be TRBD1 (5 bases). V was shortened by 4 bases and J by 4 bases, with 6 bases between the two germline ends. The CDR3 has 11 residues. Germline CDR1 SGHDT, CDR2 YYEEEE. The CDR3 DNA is TGTGCCAGCAGCCGGACATACGAGCAGTACTTC. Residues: CASSRTYEQYF. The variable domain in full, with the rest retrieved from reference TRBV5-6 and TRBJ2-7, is DAGVTQSPTHLIKTRGQQVTLRCSPKSGHDTVSWYQQALGQGPQFIFQYYEEEERQRGNFPDRFSGHQFPNYSSELNVNALLLGDSALYLCASSRTYEQYFGPGTRLTVT.

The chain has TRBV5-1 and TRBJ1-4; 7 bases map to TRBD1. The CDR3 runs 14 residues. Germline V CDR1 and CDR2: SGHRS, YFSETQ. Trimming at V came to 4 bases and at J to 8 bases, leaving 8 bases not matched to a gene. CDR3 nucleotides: TGCGCCAGCAGCCAGGAAGGGGGCGGAGAAAAACTGTTTTTT. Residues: CASSQEGGGEKLFF.

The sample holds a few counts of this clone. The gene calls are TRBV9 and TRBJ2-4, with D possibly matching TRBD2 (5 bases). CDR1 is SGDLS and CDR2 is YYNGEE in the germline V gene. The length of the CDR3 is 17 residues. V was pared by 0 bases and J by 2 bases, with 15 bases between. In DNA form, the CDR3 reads TGTGCCAGCAGCGTAGATGAGGGATCCGGGACCAAAAACATTCAGTACTTC. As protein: CASSVDEGSGTKNIQYF.

In DNA, the CDR3 is TGTGCCAGCAGTGAAGGTCTGGGACAGGGTCATGGCTACACCTTC. Residues: CASSEGLGQGHGYTF. The V call is TRBV2, the J call TRBJ1-2; 9 nucleotides align to TRBD1. The ends lost 1 base at V and 6 bases at J; junction bases unmatched: 6. The CDR3 sequence is 15 residues long. CDR1 is SNHLY, CDR2 FYNNEI, per germline.

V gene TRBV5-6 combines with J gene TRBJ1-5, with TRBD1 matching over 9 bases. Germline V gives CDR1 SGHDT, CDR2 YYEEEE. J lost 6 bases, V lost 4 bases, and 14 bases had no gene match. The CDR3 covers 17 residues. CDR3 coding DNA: TGTGCCAGCAGCCGAATATGGGACAGGGAGGCCGGTCAGCCCCAGCATTTT. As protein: CASSRIWDREAGQPQHF.

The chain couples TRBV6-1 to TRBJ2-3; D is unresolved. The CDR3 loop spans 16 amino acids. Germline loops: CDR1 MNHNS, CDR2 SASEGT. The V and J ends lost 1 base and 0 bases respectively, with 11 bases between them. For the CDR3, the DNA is TGTGCCAGCAGTGAAGGGAGCCAGCCTAGCACAGATACGCAGTATTTT. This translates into CASSEGSQPSTDTQYF.

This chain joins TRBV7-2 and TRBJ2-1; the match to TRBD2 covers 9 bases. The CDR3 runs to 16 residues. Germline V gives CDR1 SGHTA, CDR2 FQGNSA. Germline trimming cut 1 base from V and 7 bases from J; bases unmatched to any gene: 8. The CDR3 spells CASSLEGGGAWNEQFF. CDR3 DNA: TGTGCCAGCAGCTTAGAGGGCGGGGGGGCCTGGAATGAGCAGTTCTTC.

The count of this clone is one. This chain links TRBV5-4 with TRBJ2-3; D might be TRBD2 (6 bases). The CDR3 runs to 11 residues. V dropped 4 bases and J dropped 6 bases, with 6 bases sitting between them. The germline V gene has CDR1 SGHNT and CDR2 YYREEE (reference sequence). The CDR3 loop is CASSGRDTQYF. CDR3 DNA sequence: TGTGCCAGCAGCGGGAGGGATACGCAGTATTTT.

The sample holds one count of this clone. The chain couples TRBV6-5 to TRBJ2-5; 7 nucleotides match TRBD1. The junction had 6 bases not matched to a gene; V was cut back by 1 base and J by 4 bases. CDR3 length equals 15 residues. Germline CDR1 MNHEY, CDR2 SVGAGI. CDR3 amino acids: CASSYWRQGPETQYF. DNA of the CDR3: TGTGCCAGCAGTTACTGGAGACAGGGCCCAGAGACCCAGTACTTC.

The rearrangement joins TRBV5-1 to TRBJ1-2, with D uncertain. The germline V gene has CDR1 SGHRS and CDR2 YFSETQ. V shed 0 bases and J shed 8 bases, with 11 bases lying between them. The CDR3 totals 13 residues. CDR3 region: CASSLADGVGYTF. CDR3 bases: TGCGCCAGCAGCTTGGCCGACGGGGTGGGCTACACCTTC. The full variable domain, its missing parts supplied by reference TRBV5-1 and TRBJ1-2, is KAGVTQTPRYLIKTRGQQVTLSCSPISGHRSVSWYQQTPGQGLQFLFEYFSETQRNKGNFPGRFSGRQFSNSRSEMNVSTLELGDSALYLCASSLADGVGYTFGSGTRLTVV.

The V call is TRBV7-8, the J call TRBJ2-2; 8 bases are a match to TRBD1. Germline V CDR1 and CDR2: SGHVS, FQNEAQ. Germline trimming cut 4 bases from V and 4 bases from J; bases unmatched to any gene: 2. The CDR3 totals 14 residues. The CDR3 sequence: CASSSTGVTGELFF. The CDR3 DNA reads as TGTGCCAGCAGCTCGACAGGGGTCACCGGGGAGCTGTTTTTT.

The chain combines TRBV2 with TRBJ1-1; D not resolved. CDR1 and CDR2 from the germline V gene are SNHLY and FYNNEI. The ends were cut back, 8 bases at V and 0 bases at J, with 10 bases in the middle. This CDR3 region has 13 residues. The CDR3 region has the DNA TGTGCCAGCGTCGAGTCGGTGAACACTGAAGCTTTCTTT. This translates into CASVESVNTEAFF. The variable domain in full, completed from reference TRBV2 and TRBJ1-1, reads EPEVTQTPSHQVTQMGQEVILRCVPISNHLYFYWYRQILGQKVEFLVSFYNNEISEKSEIFDDQFSVERPDGSNFTLKIRSTKLEDSAMYFCASVESVNTEAFFGQGTRLTVV.

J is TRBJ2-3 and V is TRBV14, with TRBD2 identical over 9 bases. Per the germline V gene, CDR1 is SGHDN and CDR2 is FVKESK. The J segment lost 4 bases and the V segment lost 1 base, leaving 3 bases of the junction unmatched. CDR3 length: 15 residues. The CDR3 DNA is TGTGCCAGCAGCCAAGGCGGGGGGGTTGCAGATACGCAGTATTTT. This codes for CASSQGGGVADTQYF.

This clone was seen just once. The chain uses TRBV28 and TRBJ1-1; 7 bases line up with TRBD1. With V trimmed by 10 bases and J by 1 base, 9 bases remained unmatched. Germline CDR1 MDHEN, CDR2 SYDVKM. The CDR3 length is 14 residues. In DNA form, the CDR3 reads TGTGCCACCGTCCACTACAGGGGGAACACTGAAGCTTTCTTT. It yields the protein CATVHYRGNTEAFF.

The CDR3 nucleotides are TGTGCTAGTGGTTTACGGGGGGGTGAAACTGAAGCTTTCTTT. Amino acids: CASGLRGGETEAFF. The V call is TRBV12-5, the J call TRBJ1-1; weak D call: TRBD1 (5 bases). Trimming left V 3 bases short and J 5 bases short, with 13 bases between. CDR1 and CDR2 from the germline V gene are LGHNT and FRNRAP. The CDR3 spans 14 residues.

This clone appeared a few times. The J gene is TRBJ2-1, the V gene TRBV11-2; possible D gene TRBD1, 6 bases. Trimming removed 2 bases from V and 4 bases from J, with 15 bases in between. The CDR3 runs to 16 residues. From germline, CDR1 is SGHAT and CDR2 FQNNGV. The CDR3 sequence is CASSLIKGEIYNEQFF. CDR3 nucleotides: TGTGCCAGCAGCTTAATAAAGGGGGAGATATACAATGAGCAGTTCTTC.

The DNA of the CDR3 is TGCGCCAGCAGCCAAGAAGCGGGGGGGCCCATCGGGGAGCTGTTTTTT. It specifies CASSQEAGGPIGELFF. The chain has TRBV4-1 and TRBJ2-2, with TRBD2 matching over 10 bases. V lost 0 bases and J lost 7; bases outside the gene matches: 5. The CDR3 loop spans 16 amino acids. Looked up from germline, CDR1 is MGHRA and CDR2 is YSYEKL.

This CDR3 is CASSPGVPNTEAFF. CDR3 nucleotide sequence: TGTGCCAGCTCACCAGGAGTCCCGAACACTGAAGCTTTCTTT. J is TRBJ1-1 and V is TRBV18; D is unclear. This CDR3 has 14 amino acids. Germline-derived CDR1 and CDR2 are KGHSH and LQKENI. V was clipped by 2 bases and J by 1 base, with 8 bases between them.

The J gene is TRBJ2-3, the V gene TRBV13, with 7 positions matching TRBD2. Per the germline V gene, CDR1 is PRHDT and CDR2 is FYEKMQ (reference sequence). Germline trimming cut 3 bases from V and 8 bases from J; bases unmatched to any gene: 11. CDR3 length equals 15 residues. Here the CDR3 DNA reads TGTGCCAGCAGCTTTGGAGCGGGGCCCCCCGTTACGCAGTATTTT. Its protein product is CASSFGAGPPVTQYF.

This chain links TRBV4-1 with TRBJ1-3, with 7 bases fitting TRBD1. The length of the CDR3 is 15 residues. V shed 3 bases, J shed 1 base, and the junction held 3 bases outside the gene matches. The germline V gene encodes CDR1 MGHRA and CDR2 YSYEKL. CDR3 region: CASSHLTGSGNTIYF. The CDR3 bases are TGCGCCAGCAGCCACCTGACAGGGTCTGGAAACACCATATATTTT.

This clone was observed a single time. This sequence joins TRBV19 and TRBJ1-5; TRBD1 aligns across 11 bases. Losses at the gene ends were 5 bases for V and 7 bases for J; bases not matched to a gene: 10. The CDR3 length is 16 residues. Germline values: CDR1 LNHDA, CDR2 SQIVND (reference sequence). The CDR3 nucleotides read TGTGCCAGTAGTCCCCGGACAGGGGGCGAGGGACAGCCCCAGCATTTT. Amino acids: CASSPRTGGEGQPQHF.

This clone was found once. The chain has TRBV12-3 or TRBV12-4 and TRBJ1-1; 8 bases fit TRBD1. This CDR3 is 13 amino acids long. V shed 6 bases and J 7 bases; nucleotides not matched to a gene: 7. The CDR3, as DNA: TGTGCCAGCAGAGAACAGGGGGTAGGTGAAGCTTTCTTT. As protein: CASREQGVGEAFF.

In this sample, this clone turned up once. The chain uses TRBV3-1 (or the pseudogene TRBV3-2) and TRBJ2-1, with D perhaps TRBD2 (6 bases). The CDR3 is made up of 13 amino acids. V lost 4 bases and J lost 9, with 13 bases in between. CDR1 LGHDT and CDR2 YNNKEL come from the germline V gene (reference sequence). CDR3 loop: CASSPGTFSEQFF. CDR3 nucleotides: TGTGCCAGCAGCCCCGGGACTTTCAGTGAGCAGTTCTTC.